A single TCR beta chain is shown here with its context. As yet, its antigen is unknown. Molecular barcoding with unique molecular identifiers was used for the TCRbeta library. TCRdb re-derived calls from the PCR reads in MiXCR, one entry per CDR3 protein. The table shows about 340,000 distinct CDR3 sequences, with roughly 17% occurring only once. The CDR3 consists of 11 residues. The germline V gene encodes CDR1 LNHDA and CDR2 SQIVND (reference sequence). Trimming took off 3 bases at V and 5 bases at J, with 3 bases between the two ends. This specimen belongs to a study of T-cell reconstitution after alpha-beta-depleted transplantation in children. Study-wide results and caveats: By about two months after transplant, alpha-beta T cells reportedly arose from several hundred graft clones that had expanded. T-cell counts and diversity at one year post-transplant came mainly from newly produced T cells. In some patients, recipient T cells and intrathymic progenitors surviving conditioning explained high day-60 diversity.

This chain joins TRBV19 and TRBJ2-3, with D hard to call. This clonotype was sampled from a male patient aged 2-15 years who had a stem cell transplant for acute lymphoblastic leukemia, so the T cells may come from the graft donor. Sequences were derived from PBMCs, mostly from graft donor cells, sampled 360 days after TCRalphabeta/CD19-depleted stem cell transplant. The CDR3 DNA sequence: TGTGCCAGTAGTATCGGAGATACGCAGTATTTT. This codes for CASSIGDTQYF.